This TCR beta chain was found in a study of CXCR3-negative and CXCR3-positive naive CD8 T cells. Study-level findings and limits: Comparison of naive CXCR3-negative and CXCR3-positive cells revealed similar TRBV-TRBJ usage, while memory cells differed. Naive subsets did not differ in surface CD5, and TRB CDR3 properties served to infer TCR strength.

UMI-labeled 5' RACE yielded the TRB cDNA libraries. Following a re-call of the 5' RACE reads, TCRdb has one entry per CDR3 protein and lacks DNA. The sample has roughly 7,100 distinct CDR3 sequences. Sorts performed in triplicate captured 250,000 to 350,000 cells each from every CD8+ T cell subset. Definition of naive CD8+ T cells rested on a CD45RO-CCR7+CD27+CD95- profile. A word on this clonotype: The antigen is not known.

The CDR3 spans 14 residues. CDR1 is MGHRA and CDR2 is YSYEKL in the germline V gene. This clonotype was sampled from a human donor in good health. Some clones in this sample may be carry-over from other donors' samples. The chain couples TRBV4-1 to TRBJ2-5; TCRdb reports TRBD1, a call that lacks DNA to check it against. The sample consisted of naive CXCR3- CD8+ T cells from blood. The subset: CD45RO-CCR7+CD27+CD95- naive CD8+ T cells lacking CXCR3 (TNR3-). The CDR3 spells CASSQVGGQETQYF.